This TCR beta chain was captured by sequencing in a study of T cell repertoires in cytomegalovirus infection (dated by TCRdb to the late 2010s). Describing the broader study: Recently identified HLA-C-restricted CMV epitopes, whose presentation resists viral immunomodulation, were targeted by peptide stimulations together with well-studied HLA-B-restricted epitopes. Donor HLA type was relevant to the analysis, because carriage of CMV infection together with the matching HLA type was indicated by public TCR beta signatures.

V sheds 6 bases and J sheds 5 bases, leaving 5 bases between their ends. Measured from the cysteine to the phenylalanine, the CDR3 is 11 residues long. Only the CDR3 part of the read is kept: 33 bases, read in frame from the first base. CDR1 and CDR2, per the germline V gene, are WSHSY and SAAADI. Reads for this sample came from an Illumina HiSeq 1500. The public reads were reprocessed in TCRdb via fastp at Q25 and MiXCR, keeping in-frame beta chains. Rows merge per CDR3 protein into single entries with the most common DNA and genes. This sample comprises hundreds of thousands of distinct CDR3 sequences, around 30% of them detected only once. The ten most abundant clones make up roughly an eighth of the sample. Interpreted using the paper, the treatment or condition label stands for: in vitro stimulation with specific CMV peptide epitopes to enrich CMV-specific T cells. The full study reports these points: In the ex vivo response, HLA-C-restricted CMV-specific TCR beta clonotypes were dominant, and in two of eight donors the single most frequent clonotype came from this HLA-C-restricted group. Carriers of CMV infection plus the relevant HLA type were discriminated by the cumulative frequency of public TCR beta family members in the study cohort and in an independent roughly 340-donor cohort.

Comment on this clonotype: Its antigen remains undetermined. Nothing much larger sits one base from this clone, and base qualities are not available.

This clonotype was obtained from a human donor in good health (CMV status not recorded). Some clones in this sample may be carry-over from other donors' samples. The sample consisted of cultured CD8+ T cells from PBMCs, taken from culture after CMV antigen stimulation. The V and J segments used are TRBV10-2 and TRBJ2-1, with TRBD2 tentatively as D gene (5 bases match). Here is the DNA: TGCGCCAGCAGACTAGACAATGAGCAGTTCTTC. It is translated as CASRLDNEQFF.